A selection of T cell receptor beta chains follows, all from one sample in a study of CD8 T cell repertoires and HIV-1 epitope variants. These receptors have no known antigen. TCRdb keeps only in-frame clones here, not all; method: immunoSEQ multiplex PCR. The data contain approximately 4,000 clones, about two thirds of them seen just once; the ten biggest clones take up approximately 40%. The material sequenced was cultured CD8+ T cells derived from PBMCs. These receptors originate from a male donor with HIV. Both conserved end residues are part of each CDR3. The D gene is left open where the match is weak. A clone size is listed for some rows: how often the clone was seen (once, few, many), or a class if it is expanded.

TRBV5-6	TRBJ2-5	TRBD2	NA	CASSSGGYVQETQYF	TGTGCCAGCAGCTCGGGGGGTTATGTCCAAGAGACCCAGTACTTC
TRBV5-1	TRBJ2-1	NA	NA	CASSLPPPGTVNNEQFF	TGCGCCAGCAGCTTGCCACCACCGGGGACGGTGAACAATGAGCAGTTCTTC
TRBV11-2	TRBJ2-7	TRBD1	NA	CASSDGQGFGSYEQYF	TGTGCCAGCAGCGACGGACAGGGGTTCGGGTCCTACGAGCAGTACTTC
TRBV6-6	TRBJ2-7	TRBD1	NA	CASTRTGTGEQYF	TGTGCCAGCACCAGGACAGGGACCGGCGAGCAGTACTTC
TRBV28	TRBJ1-1	TRBD1	once	CASSLKKGQGMNTEAFF	TGTGCCAGCAGTTTAAAGAAGGGACAGGGGATGAACACTGAAGCTTTCTTT
TRBV5-4	TRBJ2-3	TRBD2	NA	CASSLVTSEPEGVTDTQYF	TGTGCCAGCAGCTTGGTAACTAGCGAACCGGAGGGTGTCACAGATACGCAGTATTTT
TRBV4-2	TRBJ2-7	TRBD2	NA	CASSLSGTSSYEQYF	TGTGCCAGCAGCCTCTCCGGGACTAGCTCCTACGAGCAGTACTTC
TRBV5-4	TRBJ1-5	NA	few	CASSLWAEEDQPQHF	TGTGCCAGCAGCTTGTGGGCGGAGGAGGATCAGCCCCAGCATTTT
TRBV7-2	TRBJ2-1	NA	NA	CASSLAGPPNEQFF	TGTGCCAGCAGCTTAGCAGGGCCCCCCAATGAGCAGTTCTTC
TRBV9	TRBJ2-7	TRBD1	NA	CASSPLDRAYEQYF	TGTGCCAGCAGCCCCCTAGACAGGGCCTACGAGCAGTACTTC
TRBV27	TRBJ2-1	NA	NA	CASSLSGGWSYNEQFF	TGTGCCAGCAGTTTATCGGGGGGATGGAGCTACAATGAGCAGTTCTTC
TRBV5-6	TRBJ2-7	NA	few	CASSLGQSSEQYF	TGTGCCAGCAGCTTGGGACAGTCCTCAGAGCAGTACTTC
TRBV5-1	TRBJ2-7	NA	NA	CASSPASSSYEQYF	TGCGCCAGCAGTCCAGCATCATCCTCCTACGAGCAGTACTTC
TRBV19	TRBJ2-7	TRBD2	NA	CASSFASGSYEQYF	TGTGCCAGTAGTTTTGCGAGCGGGAGTTACGAGCAGTACTTC
TRBV14	TRBJ1-1	NA	NA	CASSLGATEAFF	TGTGCCAGCAGCCTCGGGGCCACTGAAGCTTTCTTT
TRBV28	TRBJ2-7	TRBD1	NA	CASSLGQYLREQYF	TGTGCCAGCAGCTTGGGACAGTACCTTCGTGAGCAGTACTTC
TRBV15	TRBJ2-2	NA	NA	CATSRSRENTGELFF	TGTGCCACCAGCCGTAGCAGGGAGAACACCGGGGAGCTGTTTTTT
TRBV27	TRBJ2-3	TRBD2	medium-sized	CASSSTSTSGDTDTQYF	TGTGCCAGCAGTTCTACATCGACTAGCGGAGACACAGATACGCAGTATTTT
TRBV28	TRBJ2-2	NA	few	CASSLWAEGSTGELFF	TGTGCCAGCAGTTTGTGGGCGGAAGGGTCCACCGGGGAGCTGTTTTTT
TRBV7-7	TRBJ2-5	NA	once	CASSFTGGKETQYF	TGTGCTAGCAGCTTCACAGGCGGGAAAGAGACCCAGTACTTC
TRBV21-1	TRBJ2-5	NA	NA	CASSKVRGETQYF	TGTGCCAGCAGCAAGGTCAGGGGAGAGACCCAGTACTTC
TRBV7-9	TRBJ2-1	NA	NA	CASSPGSADEQFF	TGTGCCAGCAGCCCTGGATCAGCGGATGAGCAGTTCTTC
TRBV19	TRBJ2-7	NA	NA	CASSIALGGSYEQYF	TGTGCCAGTAGTATAGCCCTCGGAGGGTCCTACGAGCAGTACTTC
TRBV10-3	TRBJ1-1	NA	NA	CAISEARSGNTEAFF	TGTGCCATCAGTGAGGCAAGAAGCGGGAACACTGAAGCTTTCTTT
TRBV7-9	TRBJ1-2	NA	few	CASSLVLDSENYGYTF	TGTGCCAGCAGCTTAGTTCTGGACAGCGAGAACTATGGCTACACCTTC
TRBV5-6	TRBJ2-1	NA	NA	CASSDSFPGQFF	TGTGCCAGCAGCGATTCATTCCCTGGGCAGTTCTTC
TRBV7-9	TRBJ2-7	TRBD2	NA	CASSSQTSERSYEQYF	TGTGCCAGCAGCTCACAAACTAGCGAGCGCTCCTACGAGCAGTACTTC
TRBV27	TRBJ1-5	NA	NA	CASSFRGGSQPQHF	TGTGCCAGCAGTTTTAGGGGAGGTTCTCAGCCCCAGCATTTT
TRBV2	TRBJ1-1	TRBD1	NA	CASSEGSDRAEAFF	TGTGCCAGCAGTGAAGGAAGCGACAGGGCTGAAGCTTTCTTT
TRBV5-5	TRBJ1-1	NA	NA	CASSLGVYTEAFF	TGTGCCAGCAGCTTGGGGGTATACACTGAAGCTTTCTTT
TRBV7-8	TRBJ2-1	TRBD2	once	CASSELAGFSYNEQFF	TGTGCCAGCAGCGAGCTAGCGGGGTTCTCCTACAATGAGCAGTTCTTC
TRBV19	TRBJ1-2	NA	NA	CASSIGGLDGYTF	TGTGCCAGTAGTATTGGAGGCCTGGACGGCTACACCTTC